This TCR beta chain came from a study of T-cell memory formation after mild COVID-19. MiXCR was run by TCRdb on the 5' RACE reads, yielding one entry per CDR3 protein. Of about 360,000 distinct CDR3 sequences in the sample, about an eighth were seen once. After removal of 1 base from V and 15 bases from J, the junction contained 13 bases not matched to a gene. Germline assignment: CDR1 MGHRA and CDR2 YSYEKL. This CDR3 spans 15 amino acids. This clonotype was seen a few times. The chain couples TRBV4-1 to TRBJ1-5; 9 bases align to TRBD1. The sequence derives from a young man who had mild COVID-19 (a few samples of this study predate the infection). Cell type and time point are not known. The material sequenced was PBMCs or a T cell subset sorted from them (not recorded which). The CDR3 nucleotides are TGCGCCAGCAGCCAAGCCGGGACAGGGTCAATCAGAAGGCATTTT. This codes for CASSQAGTGSIRRHF.